A selection of T cell receptor beta chains follows, all from one sample in a study of blood T cell repertoires in COVID-19. TCRdb's copy holds only in-frame clones and misses some; the assay was immunoSEQ multiplex PCR. The sample lists fewer than 150,000 clones, about two thirds occurring once. Specimen: peripheral blood. Receptors were obtained from a human donor with acute or convalescent COVID-19. The donor label of this sample is uncertain. The CDR3 runs from the conserved cysteine through the conserved F or W. The D gene is left open where the match is weak. Clone size is not always given. Where it is, it says once, few, many or a class for expanded clones.

clone_size: -
v_call: TRBV7-9
j_call: TRBJ2-3
d_call: -
cdr3_aa: CASSPTGGARTDTQYF
cdr3_nt: TGTGCCAGCAGCCCTACTGGCGGGGCTCGCACAGATACGCAGTATTTT

clone_size: -
v_call: TRBV7-2
j_call: TRBJ2-7
d_call: TRBD1
cdr3_aa: CASSLGGQVLEQYF
cdr3_nt: TGTGCCAGCAGCTTAGGCGGACAGGTCTTGGAGCAGTACTTC

clone_size: many
v_call: TRBV19
j_call: TRBJ2-7
d_call: -
cdr3_aa: CASSMGQVAYEQYF
cdr3_nt: TGTGCCAGTAGTATGGGGCAGGTCGCCTACGAGCAGTACTTC

clone_size: -
v_call: TRBV6-1
j_call: TRBJ2-2
d_call: TRBD2
cdr3_aa: CASSEALPRGGAGTGELFF
cdr3_nt: TGTGCCAGCAGTGAAGCGCTTCCGCGCGGGGGGGCCGGGACCGGGGAGCTGTTTTTT

clone_size: -
v_call: TRBV5-5
j_call: TRBJ1-6
d_call: -
cdr3_aa: CASSLGSAGSYNSPLHF
cdr3_nt: TGTGCCAGCAGTCTGGGGAGTGCGGGCTCCTATAATTCACCCCTCCACTTT

clone_size: -
v_call: TRBV20-1
j_call: TRBJ1-5
d_call: -
cdr3_aa: CSASYMGGRGNQPQHF
cdr3_nt: TGCAGTGCTAGTTATATGGGAGGTAGGGGCAATCAGCCCCAGCATTTT

clone_size: -
v_call: TRBV9
j_call: TRBJ2-3
d_call: TRBD1
cdr3_aa: CASSPSTGGADTQYF
cdr3_nt: TGTGCCAGCAGCCCCTCGACAGGGGGCGCAGATACGCAGTATTTT

clone_size: few
v_call: TRBV10-1
j_call: TRBJ2-2
d_call: -
cdr3_aa: CASSEWGAGELFF
cdr3_nt: TGCGCCAGCAGTGAGTGGGGGGCCGGGGAGCTGTTTTTT

clone_size: -
v_call: TRBV4-1
j_call: TRBJ1-2
d_call: TRBD1
cdr3_aa: CASSQVGTTGTVYGYTF
cdr3_nt: TGCGCCAGCAGCCAAGTAGGGACGACAGGGACGGTCTATGGCTACACCTTC

clone_size: few
v_call: TRBV10-2
j_call: TRBJ2-3
d_call: TRBD2
cdr3_aa: CASSEATSGTDTQYF
cdr3_nt: TGCGCCAGCAGTGAGGCAACTAGCGGCACAGATACGCAGTATTTT

clone_size: -
v_call: TRBV12-3/TRBV12-4
j_call: TRBJ2-7
d_call: -
cdr3_aa: CASSGLLYEQYF
cdr3_nt: TGTGCCAGCAGTGGACTACTCTACGAGCAGTACTTC

clone_size: -
v_call: TRBV28
j_call: TRBJ2-5
d_call: TRBD2
cdr3_aa: CASVGPVGASGVRETQYF
cdr3_nt: TGTGCCAGCGTGGGCCCGGTGGGGGCTAGCGGGGTTCGAGAGACCCAGTACTTC

clone_size: few
v_call: TRBV7-6
j_call: TRBJ1-4
d_call: -
cdr3_aa: CASSFDEATNEKLFF
cdr3_nt: TGTGCCAGCAGCTTCGACGAGGCGACTAATGAAAAACTGTTTTTT

clone_size: few
v_call: TRBV13
j_call: TRBJ1-3
d_call: -
cdr3_aa: CASSTTGNTIYF
cdr3_nt: TGTGCCAGCAGCACAACTGGAAACACCATATATTTT

clone_size: -
v_call: TRBV10-3
j_call: TRBJ1-2
d_call: TRBD1
cdr3_aa: CAIRETGTPYGYTF
cdr3_nt: TGTGCCATCAGGGAGACAGGGACCCCCTATGGCTACACCTTC

clone_size: -
v_call: TRBV18
j_call: TRBJ1-2
d_call: -
cdr3_aa: CASSPPTGSIGTF
cdr3_nt: TGTGCCAGCTCACCACCTACAGGGAGCATCGGCACCTTC

clone_size: once
v_call: TRBV3-1/TRBV3-2
j_call: TRBJ1-4
d_call: -
cdr3_aa: CASSPPGSALNEKLFF
cdr3_nt: TGTGCCAGCAGCCCGCCGGGTAGTGCCCTTAATGAAAAACTGTTTTTT

clone_size: -
v_call: TRBV24-1
j_call: TRBJ2-2
d_call: -
cdr3_aa: CATSEPQGYANTGELFF
cdr3_nt: TGTGCCACCAGTGAACCACAGGGTTACGCGAACACCGGGGAGCTGTTTTTT

clone_size: -
v_call: TRBV7-2
j_call: TRBJ2-3
d_call: TRBD2
cdr3_aa: CASSRASGTDTQYF
cdr3_nt: TGTGCCAGCAGCCGCGCTAGCGGGACAGATACGCAGTATTTT

clone_size: few
v_call: TRBV25-1
j_call: TRBJ2-3
d_call: TRBD2
cdr3_aa: CASSEGITSGPADTQYF
cdr3_nt: TGTGCCAGCAGTGAAGGTATCACTAGCGGGCCCGCAGATACGCAGTATTTT